The entry below gives a single T cell receptor beta chain sequence along with its context. Sequenced by immunoSEQ multiplex PCR; TCRdb stores in-frame clones only, minus some. Counted here are around 57,000 clones, 75% to 90% occurring once; the ten biggest clones make up roughly 7.6%. V shed 4 bases and J 5 bases; nucleotides not matched to a gene: 13. This CDR3 spans 18 amino acids. Germline values: CDR1 WNHNN, CDR2 SYGVQD (reference sequence). This record comes from a study of blood T cell repertoires in COVID-19. Material: peripheral blood. The receptor was isolated from a human donor with active COVID-19. The donor label of this sample is uncertain. The V and J genes are TRBV10-1 and TRBJ2-1; 11 bases are a match to TRBD2. CDR3 coding DNA: TGCGCCAGCAGTGGGGCTAGCGGGAGGTTCCCTAATAACAATGAGCAGTTCTTC. Its translation is CASSGASGRFPNNNEQFF.